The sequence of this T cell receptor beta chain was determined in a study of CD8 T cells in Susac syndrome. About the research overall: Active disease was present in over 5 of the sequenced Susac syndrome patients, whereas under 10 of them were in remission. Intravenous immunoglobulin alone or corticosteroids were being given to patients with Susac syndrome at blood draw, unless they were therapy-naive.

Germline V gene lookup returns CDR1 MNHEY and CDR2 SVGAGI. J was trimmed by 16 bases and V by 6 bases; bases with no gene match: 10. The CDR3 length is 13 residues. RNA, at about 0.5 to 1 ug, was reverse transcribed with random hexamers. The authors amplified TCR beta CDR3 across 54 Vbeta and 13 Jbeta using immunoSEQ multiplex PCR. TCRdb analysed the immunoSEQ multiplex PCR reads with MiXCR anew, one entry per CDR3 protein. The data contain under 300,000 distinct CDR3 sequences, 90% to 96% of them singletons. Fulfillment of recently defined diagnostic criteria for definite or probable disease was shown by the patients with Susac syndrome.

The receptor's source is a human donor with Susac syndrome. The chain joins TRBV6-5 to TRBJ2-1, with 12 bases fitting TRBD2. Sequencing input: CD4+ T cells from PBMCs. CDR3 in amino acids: CASRPLAGGSIFF. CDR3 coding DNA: TGTGCCAGCAGACCCCTAGCGGGAGGGAGCATATTCTTC.